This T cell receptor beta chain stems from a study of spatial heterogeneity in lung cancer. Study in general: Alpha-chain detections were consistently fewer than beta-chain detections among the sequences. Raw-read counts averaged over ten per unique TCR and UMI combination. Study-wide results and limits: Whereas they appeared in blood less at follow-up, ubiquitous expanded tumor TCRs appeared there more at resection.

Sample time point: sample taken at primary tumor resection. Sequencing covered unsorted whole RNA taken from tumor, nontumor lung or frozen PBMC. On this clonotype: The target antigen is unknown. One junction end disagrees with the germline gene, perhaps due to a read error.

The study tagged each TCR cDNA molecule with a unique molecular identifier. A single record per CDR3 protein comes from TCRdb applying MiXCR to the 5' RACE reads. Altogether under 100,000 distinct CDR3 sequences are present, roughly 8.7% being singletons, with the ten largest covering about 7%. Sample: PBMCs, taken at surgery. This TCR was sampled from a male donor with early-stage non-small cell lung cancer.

The CDR3 protein is CASSPSGGDYERFF. CDR3 coding DNA: TGTGCCAGCAGCCCTAGCGGGGGGGACTATGAGCGGTTCTTC. This chain connects TRBV12-3 or TRBV12-4 to TRBJ2-1; TRBD2 matches at 12 bases. The CDR3 spans 14 residues.